The 5 T cell receptor beta chains given below trace back to one sample, sequenced in a study of response to subunit inactivated influenza vaccine. TCRdb re-derived calls from the RT-PCR reads in MiXCR, one entry per CDR3 protein. The sample includes 600,000 to 850,000 distinct CDR3 sequences, 11% to 15% of them seen just once. The specimen was PBMCs from blood, collected around 14 days before vaccination. Receptors originate from a man aged 50 to 60 who received an inactivated influenza vaccine.

The CDR3: CASSLVGLAGYNEQFF. The CDR3 DNA sequence: TGTGCCAGCAGCTTGGTTGGACTAGCGGGTTACAATGAGCAGTTCTTC. The V call is TRBV5-8, the J call TRBJ2-1; TRBD2 aligns across 11 bases. The CDR3 consists of 16 residues. V trimming: 0 bases; J trimming: 4 bases; junction bases outside the gene matches: 3. In germline, CDR1 is SGHTS, CDR2 YDEGEE.

This clonotype was recorded a few times. The chain combines TRBV10-3 with TRBJ2-1, with 10 bases matching TRBD2. Germline trimming cut 5 bases from V and 1 base from J; bases unmatched to any gene: 5. The CDR3 extends over 16 amino acids. Germline CDR1 is ENHRY and CDR2 is SYGVKD. CDR3 bases: TGTGCCATCAGTACCACTAGCGGGGAATCCTACAATGAGCAGTTCTTC. Protein product: CAISTTSGESYNEQFF.

A few counts support this clonotype. The chain couples TRBV20-1 to TRBJ2-5; D call uncertain. From germline, CDR1 is DFQATT and CDR2 SNEGSKA (reference sequence). V lost 1 base, J lost 3 bases, and 15 bases lay in between. CDR3 size: 15 residues. This chain's CDR3 is CSARGVWPSKETQYF. The CDR3 coding sequence is TGCAGTGCTAGAGGGGTTTGGCCTAGTAAAGAGACCCAGTACTTC.

The chain couples TRBV2 to TRBJ2-1; TRBD2 matches 9 bases. Germline loops: CDR1 SNHLY, CDR2 FYNNEI. The CDR3 has 15 amino acids. The V and J ends lost 6 bases and 2 bases, in that order; junction bases with no gene match: 5. CDR3 sequence reads: CASSDSGSAYNEQFF. The CDR3 DNA reads as TGTGCCAGCAGCGATAGCGGGAGTGCCTACAATGAGCAGTTCTTC.

This clonotype showed up just a few times. The chain joins TRBV7-3 to TRBJ2-3, with D tentatively TRBD1 (6 bases). Germline V CDR1 and CDR2: SGHTA, FQGTGA. V was pared by 0 bases and J by 2 bases, with 9 bases between. The CDR3 sequence is 15 residues long. CDR3 amino acids: CASSLTGGITDTQYF. In DNA, the CDR3 is TGTGCCAGCAGCTTAACAGGGGGTATCACAGATACGCAGTATTTT.